Below are 16 T cell receptor beta chains sequenced from a single sample in a study of shared clonotypes between healthy human individuals. Assay used: immunoSEQ multiplex PCR; TCRdb lists only in-frame clones, some missing. The table has around 580,000 clones, 95% to 98% seen once. Positively selected for CCR7, the CD45RO-negative cells used as naive CD8 cells excluded terminally differentiated effector memory CD45RA+ cells. The material sequenced was naive CD8+ T cells sorted from blood. Every receptor here comes from a man under 40 in good health.

The chain joins TRBV19 to TRBJ2-3; TRBD1 matches 7 bases. Germline CDR1 and CDR2: LNHDA and SQIVND (reference sequence). The CDR3 has 17 residues. With 7 bases clipped from V and 4 bases from J, the junction kept 17 bases outside the gene matches. CDR3 region: CASKGLTGTPQADTQYF. The CDR3 bases are TGTGCCAGTAAGGGGCTGACAGGGACCCCACAGGCAGATACGCAGTATTTT.

V gene TRBV5-4 combines with J gene TRBJ1-4; a weak D match, TRBD1 (6 bases). From germline, CDR1 is SGHNT and CDR2 YYREEE (reference sequence). The CDR3 extends over 17 amino acids. With 4 bases removed from V and 0 bases from J, the gap between germline ends came to 16 bases. The CDR3 region is CASSHKQGVATNEKLFF. The CDR3 DNA follows: TGTGCCAGCAGCCACAAACAGGGAGTTGCAACTAATGAAAAACTGTTTTTT.

The rearrangement joins TRBV7-8 to TRBJ1-3, with no clear D. V was trimmed by 5 bases and J by 8 bases, leaving 13 bases between them. The CDR3 covers 13 residues. The germline gives CDR1 SGHVS, CDR2 FQNEAQ. The CDR3 bases are TGTGCCAGCAGCCTCAAGGACGTGGACACCATATATTTT. Its translation: CASSLKDVDTIYF. Looking up the rest from reference TRBV7-8 and TRBJ1-3 gives the full variable domain: GAGVSQSPRYKVAKRGQDVALRCDPISGHVSLFWYQQALGQGPEFLTYFQNEAQLDKSGLPSDRFFAERPEGSVSTLKIQRTQQEDSAVYLCASSLKDVDTIYFGEGSWLTVV.

The rearrangement links TRBV4-1 to TRBJ1-5; D is uncertain. Trimming left V 1 base short and J 4 bases short, with 11 bases between. The CDR3 runs to 15 residues. Germline CDR1 is MGHRA and CDR2 is YSYEKL. The DNA of the CDR3 is TGCGCCAGCAGCCAAGGCCCCGGCTGGAATCAGCCCCAGCATTTT. Its protein is CASSQGPGWNQPQHF.

The chain has TRBV7-2 and TRBJ2-1, with unresolved D. The germline V and J ends were trimmed by 1 base and 0 bases, with 7 bases remaining between them. Per the germline V gene, CDR1 is SGHTA and CDR2 is FQGNSA. This CDR3 has 15 residues. Here the CDR3 reads CASSLVVSSYNEQFF. CDR3 sequence (DNA): TGTGCCAGCAGCTTAGTGGTAAGCTCCTACAATGAGCAGTTCTTC.

This chain links TRBV7-9 with TRBJ2-7; 10 nucleotides line up with TRBD1. The CDR3 contains 18 residues. Trimming at V came to 6 bases and at J to 0 bases, leaving 14 bases not matched to a gene. CDR1 is SEHNR, CDR2 FQNEAQ, per germline (reference sequence). CDR3 DNA: TGTGCCAGCAGGGATGGGACAGGGGCAAGTCTGCACTCCTACGAGCAGTACTTC. It specifies CASRDGTGASLHSYEQYF.

V and J are TRBV5-6 and TRBJ2-7; D not resolved. The CDR3 spans 13 residues. Trimming removed 0 bases from V and 2 bases from J, with 6 bases in between. The germline V gene encodes CDR1 SGHDT and CDR2 YYEEEE. The CDR3 region is CASSLDPTYEQYF. The CDR3 bases are TGTGCCAGCAGCTTGGATCCGACCTACGAGCAGTACTTC.

This chain uses TRBV7-2 with TRBJ2-5; D unresolved. Trimming left V 1 base short and J 4 bases short, with 4 bases between. The CDR3 runs 12 residues. Per the germline V gene, CDR1 is SGHTA and CDR2 is FQGNSA. CDR3 protein: CASSLDRETQYF. Written as DNA, the CDR3 is TGTGCCAGCAGCTTAGACAGAGAGACCCAGTACTTC.

This CDR3 is CASSLEFNEKLFF. For the CDR3, the DNA is TGTGCCAGCAGTTTAGAGTTTAATGAAAAACTGTTTTTT. The rearrangement links TRBV28 to TRBJ1-4; D gene unclear. The germline V gene encodes CDR1 MDHEN and CDR2 SYDVKM. The CDR3 runs 13 residues. The ends were cut back, 2 bases at V and 4 bases at J, with 5 bases in the middle. Looking up the rest from reference TRBV28 and TRBJ1-4 gives the full variable domain: DVKVTQSSRYLVKRTGEKVFLECVQDMDHENMFWYRQDPGLGLRLIYFSYDVKMKEKGDIPEGYSVSREKKERFSLILESASTNQTSMYLCASSLEFNEKLFFGSGTQLSVL.

This clone was observed a single time. This chain links TRBV12-5 with TRBJ1-1; D may be TRBD1 (6 bases). The V end lost 7 bases, the J end lost 2 bases, and 11 bases lay between the germline ends. Per the germline V gene, CDR1 is LGHNT and CDR2 is FRNRAP. The CDR3 is 13 amino acids. The CDR3 is CASVPDSNTEAFF. The DNA of the CDR3 is TGTGCTAGTGTTCCGGACAGCAACACTGAAGCTTTCTTT. The complete variable domain, with remaining parts taken from reference TRBV12-5 and TRBJ1-1, reads DARVTQTPRHKVTEMGQEVTMRCQPILGHNTVFWYRQTMMQGLELLAYFRNRAPLDDSGMPKDRFSAEMPDATLATLKIQPSEPRDSAVYFCASVPDSNTEAFFGQGTRLTVV.

V and J are TRBV28 and TRBJ1-2; 9 bases fit TRBD1. The junction had 10 bases not matched to a gene; V was cut back by 6 bases and J by 5 bases. CDR1 is MDHEN, CDR2 SYDVKM, per germline. CDR3 length: 15 residues. The CDR3, as DNA: TGTGCCAGCAGCCAAGACAGGGGGTTTTGGTATGGCTACACCTTC. Protein product: CASSQDRGFWYGYTF.

The genes are TRBV7-9 and TRBJ1-4, with D uncertain. Per the germline V gene, CDR1 is SEHNR and CDR2 is FQNEAQ (reference sequence). The V end lost 5 bases, the J end lost 0 bases, and 13 bases lay between the germline ends. This CDR3 is 16 amino acids long. In nucleotides, the CDR3 is TGTGCCAGCAGCCCTCGAGGTTCCTCAACTAATGAAAAACTGTTTTTT. Its protein product is CASSPRGSSTNEKLFF.

The J gene is TRBJ1-4, the V gene TRBV4-3; D uncertain. From germline, CDR1 is LGHNA and CDR2 YSLEER. The CDR3 loop spans 19 amino acids. V gave up 0 bases and J gave up 0 bases, with 17 bases separating them. CDR3 nucleotide sequence: TGCGCCAGCAGCCAAGATCCTTGGGAAGAGGCCGCAACTAATGAAAAACTGTTTTTT. Amino acids: CASSQDPWEEAATNEKLFF.

The V gene is TRBV6-1, the J gene TRBJ1-2; perhaps TRBD1 as D (6 bases). V was clipped by 8 bases and J by 6 bases, with 7 bases between them. The CDR3 sequence is 10 residues long. The germline V gene encodes CDR1 MNHNS and CDR2 SASEGT. CDR3 residues: CASAGDGYTF. The CDR3 DNA follows: TGTGCCAGCGCAGGGGATGGCTACACCTTC.

The chain carries TRBV4-1 and TRBJ2-7, with 8 bases matching TRBD2. Germline CDR1 MGHRA, CDR2 YSYEKL. V trimming: 6 bases; J trimming: 1 base; junction bases outside the gene matches: 11. The CDR3 spans 16 residues. The CDR3 coding sequence is TGCGCCAGCAGTCCCACCGGGGCGGGAGGATCCTACGAGCAGTACTTC. Translation gives CASSPTGAGGSYEQYF.

The rearrangement joins TRBV4-1 to TRBJ1-2; a weak D match, TRBD1 (5 bases). The CDR3 extends over 15 amino acids. CDR1 is MGHRA and CDR2 is YSYEKL in the germline V gene. V was pared by 4 bases and J by 2 bases, with 14 bases between. CDR3 sequence: CASSPRDLTNYGYTF. CDR3 bases: TGCGCCAGCAGCCCCAGGGATCTAACCAACTATGGCTACACCTTC.